The rows below give T cell receptor beta chains drawn from one sample of a study of CD4+ T cells in melanoma. Method: immunoSEQ multiplex PCR; TCRdb's copy keeps in-frame clones and lacks some. The table lists some 13,000 clones, about 74% of them singletons, with 16% in the top ten. Sequenced material: cells from a culture (not recorded whether cultured in vitro). Every receptor here comes from a human donor with melanoma. CDR3s include the opening cysteine and the closing phenylalanine or tryptophan. The D gene is left open where the match is weak. Not every row has a clone size; where given, it reads once, few, many or a size class.

abundance | d_gene | j_gene | v_gene | CDR3nt | CDR3aa
- | - | TRBJ1-6 | TRBV27 | TGTGCCAGCAGGAGGACGGCCCCCTATAATTCACCCCTCCACTTT | CASRRTAPYNSPLHF
- | - | TRBJ1-3 | TRBV15 | TGTGCCACCAGCAGAGATCAGGGCTCGAGAAACACCATATATTTT | CATSRDQGSRNTIYF
- | - | TRBJ1-4 | TRBV7-9 | TGTGCCAGCAGCTTTTCCCCTAATGAAAAACTGTTTTTT | CASSFSPNEKLFF
- | TRBD2 | TRBJ2-3 | TRBV20-1 | TGCAGTGCCGTAGCGGGAGATACGCAGTATTTT | CSAVAGDTQYF
- | TRBD1 | TRBJ1-3 | TRBV7-7 | TGTGCCAGCAGCTCCCACCTCTCGACAGGGTGGGCCTCTGGAAACACCATATATTTT | CASSSHLSTGWASGNTIYF
- | - | TRBJ2-1 | TRBV2 | TGTGCCAGCAACCGGGACTCCTACAATGAGCAGTTCTTC | CASNRDSYNEQFF
once | - | TRBJ1-1 | TRBV20-1 | TGCAGTGCTAAGCCAGGGAGACGAGCTTTCTTT | CSAKPGRRAFF
- | - | TRBJ2-5 | TRBV19 | TGTGCCAGCAGATACAGGGGAGGGGAGACCCAGTACTTC | CASRYRGGETQYF
- | - | TRBJ2-1 | TRBV6-6 | TGTGCCAGCAGTTACTCTTCCCCCTATGGCGATGAGCAGTTCTTC | CASSYSSPYGDEQFF
- | - | TRBJ1-4 | TRBV5-8 | TGTGCCAGCAGGTCCCGGTTATGGGTAACTACTGATGAAAAACTGTTTTTT | CASRSRLWVTTDEKLFF
- | - | TRBJ2-3 | TRBV30 | TGTGCCTGGAAGGGCCAGGGATCAGCAGATACGCAGTATTTT | CAWKGQGSADTQYF
- | TRBD1 | TRBJ1-4 | TRBV4-1 | TGCGCCAGCAGACTCGGACAGGGGAATGAAAAACTGTTTTTT | CASRLGQGNEKLFF
- | - | TRBJ2-7 | TRBV5-4 | TGTGCCAGCAGCTTGGAGGCGGCCTACGAGCAGTACTTC | CASSLEAAYEQYF
- | TRBD1 | TRBJ2-7 | TRBV30 | TGTGCCTGGAGTAGAGTTGGGGGACAGGGGGCCCACGAGCAGTACTTC | CAWSRVGGQGAHEQYF
- | - | TRBJ2-7 | TRBV4-1 | TGCGCCAGCAGCCAAGGTGACGAGCAGTACTTC | CASSQGDEQYF
- | - | TRBJ2-1 | TRBV7-8 | TGTGCCAGCAGCCGGGACCCTGAGGTAGGTGAGCAGTTCTTC | CASSRDPEVGEQFF